This T cell receptor (beta chain) derives from a study of OX40 agonist ivuxolimab in advanced cancers. Clones were read by immunoSEQ multiplex PCR, and TCRdb kept only the in-frame ones, dropping some. Of about 38,000 clones listed, 60% to 85% are singletons. The TCR sequence derives from an adult with an advanced solid tumor such as melanoma, head and neck, liver or kidney cancer. This material consisted of CD4+ or CD8+ T cells sorted from blood, taken in a trial of the OX40 agonist ivuxolimab.

The CDR3 bases are TGTGCCAGTAGTTCAAGACAAAAGCAGTACTTC. Residues: CASSSRQKQYF. The chain employs TRBV19 and TRBJ2-7; no clear D. Germline V gene data show CDR1 as LNHDA and CDR2 as SQIVND (reference sequence). This CDR3 is built from 11 residues. Trimming removed 5 bases from V and 8 bases from J, with 10 bases in between.